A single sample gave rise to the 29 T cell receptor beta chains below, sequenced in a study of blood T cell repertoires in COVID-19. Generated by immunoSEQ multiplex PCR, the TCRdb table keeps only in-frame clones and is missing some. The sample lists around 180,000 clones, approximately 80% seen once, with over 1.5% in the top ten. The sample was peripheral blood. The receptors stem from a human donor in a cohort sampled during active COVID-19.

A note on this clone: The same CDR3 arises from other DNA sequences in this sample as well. The DNA for the CDR3 is TGTGCCAGCAGCTTAGGAGGGAACACCGGGGAGCTGTTTTTT. Amino acid sequence: CASSLGGNTGELFF. The J gene is TRBJ2-2, the V gene TRBV7-3; the D gene is possibly TRBD2 (5 bases). The V and J ends lost 2 bases and 1 base respectively, with 5 bases between them. Germline lookup yields CDR1 SGHTA and CDR2 FQGTGA. The CDR3 covers 14 residues.

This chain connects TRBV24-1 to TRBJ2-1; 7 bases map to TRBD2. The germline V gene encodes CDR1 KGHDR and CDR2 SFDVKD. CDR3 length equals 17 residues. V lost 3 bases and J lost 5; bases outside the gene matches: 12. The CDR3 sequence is CATSDPRSGPLHNEQFF. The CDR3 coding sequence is TGTGCCACCAGTGATCCTCGTAGCGGGCCGCTTCACAATGAGCAGTTCTTC.

CDR3 residues: CASTLDRGANYTF. CDR3 DNA: TGTGCCAGCACTCTCGACAGGGGCGCTAACTACACCTTC. V and J are TRBV12-3 or TRBV12-4 and TRBJ1-2; 8 bases agree with TRBD1. This CDR3 comprises 13 residues. J was trimmed by 10 bases and V by 7 bases; bases with no gene match: 11.

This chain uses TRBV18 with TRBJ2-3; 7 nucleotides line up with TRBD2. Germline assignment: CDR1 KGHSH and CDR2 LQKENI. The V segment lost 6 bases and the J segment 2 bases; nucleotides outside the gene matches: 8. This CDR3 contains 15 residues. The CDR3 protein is CASSPTGLITDTQYF. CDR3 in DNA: TGTGCCAGCTCCCCCACGGGACTAATCACAGATACGCAGTATTTT.

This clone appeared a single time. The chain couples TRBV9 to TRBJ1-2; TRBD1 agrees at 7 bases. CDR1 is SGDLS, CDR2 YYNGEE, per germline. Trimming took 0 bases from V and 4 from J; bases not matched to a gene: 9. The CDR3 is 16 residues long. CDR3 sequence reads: CASSVGTGAVLYGYTF. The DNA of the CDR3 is TGTGCCAGCAGCGTAGGAACAGGGGCCGTTCTCTATGGCTACACCTTC. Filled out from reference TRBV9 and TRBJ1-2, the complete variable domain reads DSGVTQTPKHLITATGQRVTLRCSPRSGDLSVYWYQQSLDQGLQFLIQYYNGEERAKGNILERFSAQQFPDLHSELNLSSLELGDSALYFCASSVGTGAVLYGYTFGSGTRLTVV.

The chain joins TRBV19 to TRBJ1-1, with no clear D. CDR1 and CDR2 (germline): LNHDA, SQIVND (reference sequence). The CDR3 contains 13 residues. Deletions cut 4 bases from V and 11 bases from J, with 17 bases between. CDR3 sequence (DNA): TGTGCCAGTAGTACCATGGTTGGGCGTGTGGCTTTCTTT. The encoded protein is CASSTMVGRVAFF.

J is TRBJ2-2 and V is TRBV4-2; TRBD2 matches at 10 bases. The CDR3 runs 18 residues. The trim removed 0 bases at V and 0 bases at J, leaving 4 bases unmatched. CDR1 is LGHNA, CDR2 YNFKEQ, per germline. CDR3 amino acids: CASSQDQLAGTNTGELFF. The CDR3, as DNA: TGTGCCAGCAGCCAAGATCAACTAGCGGGGACGAACACCGGGGAGCTGTTTTTT.

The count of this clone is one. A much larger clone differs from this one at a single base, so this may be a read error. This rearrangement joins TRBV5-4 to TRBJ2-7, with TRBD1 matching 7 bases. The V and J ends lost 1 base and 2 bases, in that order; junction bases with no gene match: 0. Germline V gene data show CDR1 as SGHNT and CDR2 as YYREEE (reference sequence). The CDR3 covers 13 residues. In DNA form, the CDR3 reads TGTGCCAGCAGCTTGACAGGGGCCTACGAGCAGTACTTC. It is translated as CASSLTGAYEQYF. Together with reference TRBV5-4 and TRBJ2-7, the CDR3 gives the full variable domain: ETGVTQSPTHLIKTRGQQVTLRCSSQSGHNTVSWYQQALGQGPQFIFQYYREEENGRGNFPPRFSGLQFPNYSSELNVNALELDDSALYLCASSLTGAYEQYFGPGTRLTVT.

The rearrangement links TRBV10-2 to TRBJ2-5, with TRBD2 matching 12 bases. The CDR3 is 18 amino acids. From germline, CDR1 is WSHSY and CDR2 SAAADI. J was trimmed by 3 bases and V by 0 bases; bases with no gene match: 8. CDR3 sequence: CASSESNLAGGPEETQYF. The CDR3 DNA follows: TGCGCCAGCAGTGAGTCGAATCTAGCGGGGGGGCCGGAAGAGACCCAGTACTTC.

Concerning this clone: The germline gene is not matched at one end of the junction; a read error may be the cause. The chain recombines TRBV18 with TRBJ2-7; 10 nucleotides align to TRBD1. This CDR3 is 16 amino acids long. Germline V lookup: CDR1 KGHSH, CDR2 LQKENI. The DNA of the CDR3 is TGTGCCAACTCACTCAATCGGGGACAGGGGAGATACGAGCAGTACTTC. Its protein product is CANSLNRGQGRYEQYF.

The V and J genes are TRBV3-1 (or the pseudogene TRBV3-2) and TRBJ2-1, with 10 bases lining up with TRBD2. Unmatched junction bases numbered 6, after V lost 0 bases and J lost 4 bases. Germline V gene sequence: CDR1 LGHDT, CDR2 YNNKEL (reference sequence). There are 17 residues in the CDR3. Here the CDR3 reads CASSQDPTAGGYNEQFF. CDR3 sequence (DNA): TGTGCCAGCAGCCAAGATCCCACAGCGGGAGGGTACAATGAGCAGTTCTTC.

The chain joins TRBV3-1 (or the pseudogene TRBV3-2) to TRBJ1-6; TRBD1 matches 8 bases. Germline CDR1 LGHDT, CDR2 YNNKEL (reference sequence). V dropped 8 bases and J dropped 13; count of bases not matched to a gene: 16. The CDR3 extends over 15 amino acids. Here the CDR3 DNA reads TGTGCCAGCGCCCCGCCGTCGACAGGGGTAGGTCCCCTCCACTTT. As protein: CASAPPSTGVGPLHF.

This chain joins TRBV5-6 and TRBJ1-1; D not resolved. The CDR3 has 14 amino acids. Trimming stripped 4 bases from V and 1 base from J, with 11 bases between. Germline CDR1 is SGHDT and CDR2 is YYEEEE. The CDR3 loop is CASSNNDRNTEAFF. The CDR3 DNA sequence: TGTGCCAGCAGCAACAACGATCGGAACACTGAAGCTTTCTTT.

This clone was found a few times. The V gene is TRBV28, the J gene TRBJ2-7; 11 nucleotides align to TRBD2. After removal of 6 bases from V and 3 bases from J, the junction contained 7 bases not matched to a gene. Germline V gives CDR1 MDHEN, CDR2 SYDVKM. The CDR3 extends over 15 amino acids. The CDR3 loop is CASSFPSGRNYEQYF. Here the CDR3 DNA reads TGTGCCAGCAGCTTTCCTAGCGGGAGGAACTACGAGCAGTACTTC.

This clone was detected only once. The CDR3 nucleotides are TGCGCCAGCAGCTCCGACACCGGCTCCTACGAGCAGTACTTC. Translation: CASSSDTGSYEQYF. J is TRBJ2-7 and V is TRBV5-1; no clear D gene. This CDR3 contains 14 residues. Per the germline V gene, CDR1 is SGHRS and CDR2 is YFSETQ. Between the trimmed V and J ends, which lost 3 bases and 0 bases, there was a span of 10 bases.

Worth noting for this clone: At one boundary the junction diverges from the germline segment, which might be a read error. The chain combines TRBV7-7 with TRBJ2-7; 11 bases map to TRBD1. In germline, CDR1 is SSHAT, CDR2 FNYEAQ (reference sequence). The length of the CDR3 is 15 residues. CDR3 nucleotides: TGTGCTAGCAGCTCAGGACAGGGGGCTTCGTACGAGCAGTACTTC. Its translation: CASSSGQGASYEQYF.

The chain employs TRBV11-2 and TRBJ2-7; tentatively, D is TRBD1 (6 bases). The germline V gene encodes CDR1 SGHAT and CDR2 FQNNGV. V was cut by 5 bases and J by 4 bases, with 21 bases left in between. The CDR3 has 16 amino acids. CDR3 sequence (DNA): TGTGCCAGCAGCGCAAAAACACAGGGTTTTGATTACGAGCAGTACTTC. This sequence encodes CASSAKTQGFDYEQYF.

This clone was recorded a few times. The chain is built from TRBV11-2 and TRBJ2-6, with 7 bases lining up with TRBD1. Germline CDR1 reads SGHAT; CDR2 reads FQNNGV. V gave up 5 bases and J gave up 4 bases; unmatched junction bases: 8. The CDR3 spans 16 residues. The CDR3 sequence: CASSKGQDPGANVLTF. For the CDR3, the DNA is TGTGCCAGCAGCAAAGGACAGGACCCCGGGGCCAACGTCCTGACTTTC.

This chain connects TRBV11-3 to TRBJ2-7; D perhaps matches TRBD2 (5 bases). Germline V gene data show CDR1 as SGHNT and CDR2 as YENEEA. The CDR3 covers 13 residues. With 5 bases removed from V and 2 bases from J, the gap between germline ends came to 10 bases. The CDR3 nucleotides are TGTGCCAGCAGCCCCGGACTGGCCTACGAGCAGTACTTC. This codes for CASSPGLAYEQYF.

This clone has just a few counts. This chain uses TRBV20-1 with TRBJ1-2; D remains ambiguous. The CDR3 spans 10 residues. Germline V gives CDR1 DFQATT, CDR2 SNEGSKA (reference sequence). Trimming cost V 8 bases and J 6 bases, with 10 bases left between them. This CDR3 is CSLRVDGYTF. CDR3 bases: TGCAGTCTTCGGGTGGATGGCTACACCTTC.

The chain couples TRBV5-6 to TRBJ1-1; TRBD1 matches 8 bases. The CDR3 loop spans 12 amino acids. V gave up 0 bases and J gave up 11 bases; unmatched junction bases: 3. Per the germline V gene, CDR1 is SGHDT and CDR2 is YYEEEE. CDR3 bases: TGTGCCAGCAGCTTGGTCCAGGGGGCCGCTTTCTTT. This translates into CASSLVQGAAFF. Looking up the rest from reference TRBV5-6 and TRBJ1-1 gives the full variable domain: DAGVTQSPTHLIKTRGQQVTLRCSPKSGHDTVSWYQQALGQGPQFIFQYYEEEERQRGNFPDRFSGHQFPNYSSELNVNALLLGDSALYLCASSLVQGAAFFGQGTRLTVV.

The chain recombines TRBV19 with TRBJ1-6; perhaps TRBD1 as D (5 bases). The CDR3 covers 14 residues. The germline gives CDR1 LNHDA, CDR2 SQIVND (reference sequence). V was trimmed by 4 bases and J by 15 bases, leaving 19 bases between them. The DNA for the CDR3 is TGTGCCAGTAGTACTGGGGCCAGGGTATGGAACCTCCACTTT. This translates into CASSTGARVWNLHF.

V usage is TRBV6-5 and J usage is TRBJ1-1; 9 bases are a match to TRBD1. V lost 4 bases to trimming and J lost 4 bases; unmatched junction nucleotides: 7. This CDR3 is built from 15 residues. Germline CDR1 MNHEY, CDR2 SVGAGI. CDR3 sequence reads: CASSSRQGVGTEAFF. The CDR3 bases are TGTGCCAGCAGTTCCCGACAGGGGGTTGGCACTGAAGCTTTCTTT.

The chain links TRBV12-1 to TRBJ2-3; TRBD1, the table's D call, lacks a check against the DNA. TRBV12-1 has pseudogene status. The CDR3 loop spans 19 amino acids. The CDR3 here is CASSPSSGTGGPSTDTQYF. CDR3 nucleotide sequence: TGTGCCAGCAGCCCCTCATCCGGGACAGGGGGCCCTAGCACAGATACGCAGTATTTT.

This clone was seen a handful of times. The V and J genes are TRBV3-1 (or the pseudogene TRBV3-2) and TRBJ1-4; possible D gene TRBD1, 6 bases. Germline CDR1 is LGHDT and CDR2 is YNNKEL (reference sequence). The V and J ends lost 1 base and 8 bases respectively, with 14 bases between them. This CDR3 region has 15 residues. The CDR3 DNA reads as TGTGCCAGCAGCCAAGGAACAGGGCTTAGGGAAAAACTGTTTTTT. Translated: CASSQGTGLREKLFF.

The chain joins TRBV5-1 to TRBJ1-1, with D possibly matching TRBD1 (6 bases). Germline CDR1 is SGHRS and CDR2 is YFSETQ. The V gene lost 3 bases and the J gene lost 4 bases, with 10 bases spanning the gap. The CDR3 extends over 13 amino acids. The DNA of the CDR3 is TGCGCCAGCAGCTCAGAAGGGGGCACTGAAGCTTTCTTT. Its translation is CASSSEGGTEAFF. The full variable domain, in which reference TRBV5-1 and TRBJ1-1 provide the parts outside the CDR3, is KAGVTQTPRYLIKTRGQQVTLSCSPISGHRSVSWYQQTPGQGLQFLFEYFSETQRNKGNFPGRFSGRQFSNSRSEMNVSTLELGDSALYLCASSSEGGTEAFFGQGTRLTVV.

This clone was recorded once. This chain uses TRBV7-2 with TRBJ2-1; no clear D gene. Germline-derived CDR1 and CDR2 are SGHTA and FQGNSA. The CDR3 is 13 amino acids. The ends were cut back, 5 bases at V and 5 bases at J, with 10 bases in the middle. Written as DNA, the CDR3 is TGTGCCAGCAGCCCGCGGTGGGACAATGAGCAGTTCTTC. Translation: CASSPRWDNEQFF.

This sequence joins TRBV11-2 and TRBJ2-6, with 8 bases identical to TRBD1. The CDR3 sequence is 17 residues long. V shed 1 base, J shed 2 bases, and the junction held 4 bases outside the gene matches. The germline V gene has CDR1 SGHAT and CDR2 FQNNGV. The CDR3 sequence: CASSLARTGPGANVLTF. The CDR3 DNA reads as TGTGCCAGCAGCTTAGCCCGGACAGGGCCTGGGGCCAACGTCCTGACTTTC.

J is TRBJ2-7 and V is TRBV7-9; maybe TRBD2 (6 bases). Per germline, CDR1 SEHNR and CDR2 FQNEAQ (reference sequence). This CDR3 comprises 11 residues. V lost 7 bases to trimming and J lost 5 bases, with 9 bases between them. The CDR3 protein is CASTTSHEQYF. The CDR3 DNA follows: TGTGCCAGCACCACTAGCCACGAGCAGTACTTC. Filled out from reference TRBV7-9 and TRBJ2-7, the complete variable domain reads DTGVSQNPRHKITKRGQNVTFRCDPISEHNRLYWYRQTLGQGPEFLTYFQNEAQLEKSRLLSDRFSAERPKGSFSTLEIQRTEQGDSAMYLCASTTSHEQYFGPGTRLTVT.